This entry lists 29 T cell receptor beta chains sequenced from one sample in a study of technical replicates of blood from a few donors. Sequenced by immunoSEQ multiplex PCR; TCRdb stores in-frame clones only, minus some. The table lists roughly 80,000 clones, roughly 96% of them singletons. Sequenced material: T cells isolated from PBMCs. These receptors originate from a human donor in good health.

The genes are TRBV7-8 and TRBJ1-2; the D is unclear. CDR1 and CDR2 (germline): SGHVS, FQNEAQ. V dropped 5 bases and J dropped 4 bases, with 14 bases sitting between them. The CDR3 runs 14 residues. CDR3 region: CASSPTVRSYGYTF. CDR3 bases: TGTGCCAGCAGCCCAACAGTCCGCTCCTATGGCTACACCTTC.

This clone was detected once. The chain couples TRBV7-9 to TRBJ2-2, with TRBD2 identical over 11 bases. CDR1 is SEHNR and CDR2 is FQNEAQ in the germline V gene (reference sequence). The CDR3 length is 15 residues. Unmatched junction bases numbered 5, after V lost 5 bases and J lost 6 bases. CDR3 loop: CASSPGTSGAGELFF. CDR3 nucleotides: TGTGCCAGCAGCCCCGGGACTAGCGGTGCCGGGGAGCTGTTTTTT.

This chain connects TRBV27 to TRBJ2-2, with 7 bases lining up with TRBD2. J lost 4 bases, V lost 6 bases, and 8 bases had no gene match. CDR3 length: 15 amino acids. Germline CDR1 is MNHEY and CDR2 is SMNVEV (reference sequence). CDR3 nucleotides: TGTGCCAGCAGCCCATGGGGGGGATTCACCGGGGAGCTGTTTTTT. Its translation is CASSPWGGFTGELFF.

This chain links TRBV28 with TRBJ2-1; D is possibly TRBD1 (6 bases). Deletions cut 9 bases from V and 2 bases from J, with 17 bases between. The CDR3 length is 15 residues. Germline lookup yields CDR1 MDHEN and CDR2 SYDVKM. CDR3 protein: CASHGSGVPYNEQFF. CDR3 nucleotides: TGTGCCAGTCATGGCTCAGGGGTCCCCTACAATGAGCAGTTCTTC.

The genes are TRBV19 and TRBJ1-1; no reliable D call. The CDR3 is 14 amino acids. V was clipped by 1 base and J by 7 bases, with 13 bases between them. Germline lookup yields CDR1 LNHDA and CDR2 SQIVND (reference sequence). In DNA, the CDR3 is TGTGCCAGTAGTATAGTTTGGCCGCGCGGTGAAGCTTTCTTT. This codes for CASSIVWPRGEAFF.

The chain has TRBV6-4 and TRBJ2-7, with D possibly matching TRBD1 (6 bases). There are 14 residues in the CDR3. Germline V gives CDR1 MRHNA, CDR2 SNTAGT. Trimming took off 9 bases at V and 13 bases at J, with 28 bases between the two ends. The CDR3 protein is CASSREAQGGPTYF. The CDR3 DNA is TGTGCCAGTTCTCGCGAGGCCCAAGGGGGTCCCACCTACTTC.

The CDR3 DNA reads as TGTGCCAGCAGGACCGGGACTCAGCCCTACGAGCAGTACTTC. Protein product: CASRTGTQPYEQYF. V gene TRBV6-5 combines with J gene TRBJ2-7; tentatively, D is TRBD2 (6 bases). The V gene lost 6 bases and the J gene lost 2 bases, with 14 bases spanning the gap. The germline V gene has CDR1 MNHEY and CDR2 SVGAGI. The CDR3 spans 14 residues.

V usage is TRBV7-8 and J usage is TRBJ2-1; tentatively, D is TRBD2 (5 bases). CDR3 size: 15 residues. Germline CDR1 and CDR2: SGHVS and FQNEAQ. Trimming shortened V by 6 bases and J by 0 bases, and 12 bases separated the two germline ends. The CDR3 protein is CASRLGGSSYNEQFF. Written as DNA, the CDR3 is TGTGCCAGCAGACTAGGTGGCAGCTCCTACAATGAGCAGTTCTTC.

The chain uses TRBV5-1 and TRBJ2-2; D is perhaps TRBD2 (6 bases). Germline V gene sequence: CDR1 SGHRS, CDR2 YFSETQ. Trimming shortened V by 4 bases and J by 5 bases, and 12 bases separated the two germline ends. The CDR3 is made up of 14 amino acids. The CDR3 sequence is CASSPGVRTGELFF. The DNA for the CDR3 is TGCGCCAGCAGCCCGGGAGTTAGGACCGGGGAGCTGTTTTTT.

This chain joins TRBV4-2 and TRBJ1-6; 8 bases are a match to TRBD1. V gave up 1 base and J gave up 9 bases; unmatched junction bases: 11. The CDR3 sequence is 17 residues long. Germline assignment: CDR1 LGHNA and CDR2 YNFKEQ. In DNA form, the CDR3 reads TGTGCCAGCAGCCAAGGTAATGATGACAGGGGACGTTCACCCCTCCACTTT. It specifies CASSQGNDDRGRSPLHF.

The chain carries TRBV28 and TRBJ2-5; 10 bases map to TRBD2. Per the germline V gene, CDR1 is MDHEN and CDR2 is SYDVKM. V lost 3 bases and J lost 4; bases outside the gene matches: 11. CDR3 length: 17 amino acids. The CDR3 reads CASSFGASGSFGETQYF. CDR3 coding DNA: TGTGCCAGCAGTTTTGGGGCTAGCGGGAGCTTTGGAGAGACCCAGTACTTC.

CDR3 coding DNA: TGTGCCAGCAGTTTTTTTCAGGGTCATGAGCAGTTCTTC. Residues: CASSFFQGHEQFF. J is TRBJ2-1 and V is TRBV27; perhaps TRBD1 as D (5 bases). Germline V CDR1 and CDR2: MNHEY, SMNVEV (reference sequence). The CDR3 contains 13 residues. V was pared by 3 bases and J by 8 bases, with 11 bases between.

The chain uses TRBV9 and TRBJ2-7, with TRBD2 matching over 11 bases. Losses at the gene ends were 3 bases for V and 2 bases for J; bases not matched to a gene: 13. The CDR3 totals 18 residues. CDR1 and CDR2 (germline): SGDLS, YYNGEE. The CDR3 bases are TGTGCCAGCAGCGCGGGACTAGCGGATCTACCAATAACCTACGAGCAGTACTTC. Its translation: CASSAGLADLPITYEQYF.

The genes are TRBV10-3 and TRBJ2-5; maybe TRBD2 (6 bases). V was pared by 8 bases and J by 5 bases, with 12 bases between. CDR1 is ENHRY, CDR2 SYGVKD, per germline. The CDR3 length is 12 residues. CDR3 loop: CAIGGTGETQYF. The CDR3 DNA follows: TGTGCCATCGGTGGGACTGGGGAGACCCAGTACTTC.

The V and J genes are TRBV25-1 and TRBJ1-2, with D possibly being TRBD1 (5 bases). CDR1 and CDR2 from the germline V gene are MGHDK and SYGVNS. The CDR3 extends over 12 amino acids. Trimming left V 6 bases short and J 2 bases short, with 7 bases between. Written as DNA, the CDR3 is TGTGCCAGCAGGGACACCAACTATGGCTACACCTTC. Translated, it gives CASRDTNYGYTF.

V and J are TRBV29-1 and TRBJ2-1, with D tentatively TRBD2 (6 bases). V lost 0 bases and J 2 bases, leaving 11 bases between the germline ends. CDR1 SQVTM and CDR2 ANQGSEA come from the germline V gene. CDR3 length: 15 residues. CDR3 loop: CSVEDPSGAYNEQFF. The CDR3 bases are TGCAGCGTTGAAGACCCCTCGGGAGCCTACAATGAGCAGTTCTTC.

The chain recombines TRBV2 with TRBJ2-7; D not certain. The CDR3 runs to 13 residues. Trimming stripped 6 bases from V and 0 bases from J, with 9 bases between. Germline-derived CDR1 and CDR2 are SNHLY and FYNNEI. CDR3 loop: CASRGVNSYEQYF. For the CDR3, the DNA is TGTGCCAGCAGGGGCGTTAACTCCTACGAGCAGTACTTC.

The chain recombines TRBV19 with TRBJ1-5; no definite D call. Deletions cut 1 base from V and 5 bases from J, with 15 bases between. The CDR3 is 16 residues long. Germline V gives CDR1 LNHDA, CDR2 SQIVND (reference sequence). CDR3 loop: CASSIGEGRTDQPQHF. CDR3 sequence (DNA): TGTGCCAGTAGTATAGGGGAGGGTAGGACGGATCAGCCCCAGCATTTT.

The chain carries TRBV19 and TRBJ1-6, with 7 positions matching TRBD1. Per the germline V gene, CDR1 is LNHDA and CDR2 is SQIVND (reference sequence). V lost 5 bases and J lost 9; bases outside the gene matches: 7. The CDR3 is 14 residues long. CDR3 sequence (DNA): TGTGCCAGTAGTTCCGACAGGGAAAGTTCACCCCTCCACTTT. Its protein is CASSSDRESSPLHF.

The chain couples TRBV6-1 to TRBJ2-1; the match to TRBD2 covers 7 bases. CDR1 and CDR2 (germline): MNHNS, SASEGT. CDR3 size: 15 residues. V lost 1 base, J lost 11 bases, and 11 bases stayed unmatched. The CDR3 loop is CASSEGLAAQIQQFF. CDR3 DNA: TGTGCCAGCAGTGAAGGGCTAGCGGCCCAAATTCAGCAGTTCTTC.

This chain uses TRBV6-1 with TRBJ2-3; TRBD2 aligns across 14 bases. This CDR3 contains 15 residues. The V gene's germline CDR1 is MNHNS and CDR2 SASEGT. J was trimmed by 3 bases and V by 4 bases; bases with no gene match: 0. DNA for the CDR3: TGTGCCAGCAGTGGGACTAGCGGGGGGACAGATACGCAGTATTTT. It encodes CASSGTSGGTDTQYF.

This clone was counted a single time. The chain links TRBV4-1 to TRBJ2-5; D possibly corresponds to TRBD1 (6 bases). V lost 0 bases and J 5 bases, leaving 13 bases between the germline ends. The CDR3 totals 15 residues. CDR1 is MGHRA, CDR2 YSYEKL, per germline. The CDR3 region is CASSQEQGQDETQYF. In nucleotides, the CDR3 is TGCGCCAGCAGCCAAGAGCAGGGGCAGGATGAGACCCAGTACTTC.

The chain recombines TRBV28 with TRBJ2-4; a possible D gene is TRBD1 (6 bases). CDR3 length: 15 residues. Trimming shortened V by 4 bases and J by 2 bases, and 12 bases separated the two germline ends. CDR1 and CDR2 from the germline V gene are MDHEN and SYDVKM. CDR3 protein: CASSSTGATKNIQYF. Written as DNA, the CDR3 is TGTGCCAGCAGTTCGACAGGAGCTACCAAAAACATTCAGTACTTC.

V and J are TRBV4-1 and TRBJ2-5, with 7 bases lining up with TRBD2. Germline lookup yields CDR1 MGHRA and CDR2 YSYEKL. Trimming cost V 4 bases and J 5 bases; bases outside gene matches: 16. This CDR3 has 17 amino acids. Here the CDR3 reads CASSPGGGRSDRETQYF. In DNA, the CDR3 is TGCGCCAGCAGCCCGGGGGGTGGGCGCTCGGACCGGGAGACCCAGTACTTC.

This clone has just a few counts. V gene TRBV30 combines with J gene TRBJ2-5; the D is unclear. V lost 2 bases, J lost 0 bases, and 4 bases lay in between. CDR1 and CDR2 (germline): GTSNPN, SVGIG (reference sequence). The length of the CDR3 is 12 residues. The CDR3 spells CAWSSNQETQYF. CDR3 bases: TGTGCCTGGAGTAGCAACCAAGAGACCCAGTACTTC.

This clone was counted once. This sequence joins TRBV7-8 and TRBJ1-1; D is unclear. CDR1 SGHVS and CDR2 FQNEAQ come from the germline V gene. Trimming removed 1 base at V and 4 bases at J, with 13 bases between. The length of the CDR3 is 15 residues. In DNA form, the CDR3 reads TGTGCCAGCAGCTTAGAAGGAGGCAGCCTCACTGAAGCTTTCTTT. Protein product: CASSLEGGSLTEAFF.

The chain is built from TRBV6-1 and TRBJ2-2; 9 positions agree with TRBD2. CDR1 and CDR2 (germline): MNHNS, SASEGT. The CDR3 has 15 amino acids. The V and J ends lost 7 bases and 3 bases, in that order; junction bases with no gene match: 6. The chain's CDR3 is CASTWLAGDTGELFF. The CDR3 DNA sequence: TGTGCCAGCACTTGGTTAGCGGGAGACACCGGGGAGCTGTTTTTT.

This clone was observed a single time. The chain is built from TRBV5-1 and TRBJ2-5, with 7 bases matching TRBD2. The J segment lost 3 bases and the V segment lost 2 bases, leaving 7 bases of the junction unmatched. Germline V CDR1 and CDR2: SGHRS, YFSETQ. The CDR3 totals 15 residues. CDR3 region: CASSLMSSGKETQYF. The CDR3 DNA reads TGCGCCAGCAGCTTAATGTCTAGCGGAAAAGAGACCCAGTACTTC.

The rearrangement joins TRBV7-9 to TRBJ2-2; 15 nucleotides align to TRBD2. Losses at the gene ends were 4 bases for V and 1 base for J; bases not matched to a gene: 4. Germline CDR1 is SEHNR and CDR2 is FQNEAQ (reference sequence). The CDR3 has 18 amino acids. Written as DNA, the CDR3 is TGTGCCAGCAGCTCCGAGGGACTAGCGGGGGGGAACACCGGGGAGCTGTTTTTT. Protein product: CASSSEGLAGGNTGELFF.